This TCR beta chain came from a study of memory CD4+ T cells and cytomegalovirus serostatus (dated by TCRdb to the late 2010s). In terms of the full investigation: The cohort included around 33 healthy adults from Belgium, of whom 9 were CMV seropositive and approximately 24 were CMV seronegative. The study sequenced CD4+ memory TCRbeta repertoires of a Belgian cohort with known cytomegalovirus serostatus to replicate a published TCR-based CMV serostatus classifier.

The Quick-DNA Microprep Kit was used to extract genomic DNA from the sorted cells. Amplification of TCRbeta DNA was done with the immunoSEQ hsTCRbeta kit, following the protocol from the manufacturer. TCRbeta libraries were sequenced on an Illumina MiSeq instrument. Concerning the study's data processing: Following removal of out-of-frame sequences, approximately 2.1 million distinct TCRbeta sequences were retained, with an average of roughly 71,000 per individual. Two values were used to score each individual: the count of 150 to 200 previously reported CMV-associated TCRbeta sequences and the total count of productive distinct TCRbeta sequences. A beta-binomial model was reimplemented in Python, and scikit-learn random forests with default parameters were trained on data from the US cohort. Classifier performance on the Belgian cohort was reported as the median AUC with percentile confidence intervals calculated over 10,000 bootstrap iterations. As stored in TCRdb, this immuneACCESS dataset retains in-frame rearrangements with V and J assigned. A fraction of the clones does not appear; measured against another copy, unresolved V genes explain less than half of the discrepancy, and the remainder lacks a known reason. The V and J calls and clone size were taken over from that table, and D and trimming were inferred from the DNA. The sample yields more than 45,000 clones; about three quarters were counted once. The ten largest clones take up 0.75% to 0.9% of the sample.

General findings and caveats noted by the study authors: A median bootstrapped AUC of almost 0.96 with a 95% CI of 0.76-1.00 was achieved on the Belgian cohort by the original-framework classifier. Only CD4+CD45RO+ memory cells were sequenced, in contrast to the original study, in which naive and memory CD4+ and CD8+ populations were covered. For predicting CMV serostatus, the median bootstrapped AUC was approximately 0.95 using the original framework and almost 0.93 using a US-trained random forest. The results were interpreted as suggesting that the CMV-associated TCR signature is largely present in the CD4+ memory repertoire. Among the 160 or so previously reported CMV-associated TCRbeta sequences, 67 showed up in the CD4+ memory repertoires, with each one found in between one and five individuals.

Looking up the germline V gene (reference sequence) yields CDR1 SEHNR and CDR2 FQNEAQ. Measured from the cysteine to the phenylalanine, the CDR3 is 17 residues long. The DNA shown is the 51-base CDR3, in frame from base 1. The germline V and J ends show losses of 4 bases and 0 bases respectively, and no gene match explains 8 bases of the junction. A FACSAria II was used to sort memory CD4+ T cells, defined as single viable CD3+CD4+CD8-CD45RO+ cells. To determine CMV serostatus, a Roche Elecsys assay was used that detects serum IgG against CMV pp150, pp28, p38 and p52. After thawing, total CD4+ T cells were enriched by positive selection with CD4 magnetic microbeads. The samples came from a different study that was designed specifically to examine the CD4+ T cell memory repertoire. Peripheral blood mononuclear cells were isolated and cryopreserved following standard operating procedures; serum was stored at -80 °C. Staining used CD3-PerCP (BW264/56), CD4-APC (RPA-T4), CD45RO-PE (UCHT1) and CD8-Pacific Orange (3B5) antibodies, with Sytox blue excluding non-viable cells.

In this sample, this clone turned up once. Its cognate antigen has yet to be identified. The record has no base qualities; no much larger clone is one base away. This clonotype was obtained from an adult in good health and CMV-seronegative. The chain was built from TRBV7-9 and TRBJ1-3, and 8 junction bases match TRBD1. Sample: memory CD4+ T cells from blood. The CDR3 region has the sequence CASSYGQGGPSGNTIYF. The DNA sequence is TGTGCCAGCAGCTACGGACAGGGTGGCCCCTCTGGAAACACCATATATTTT.